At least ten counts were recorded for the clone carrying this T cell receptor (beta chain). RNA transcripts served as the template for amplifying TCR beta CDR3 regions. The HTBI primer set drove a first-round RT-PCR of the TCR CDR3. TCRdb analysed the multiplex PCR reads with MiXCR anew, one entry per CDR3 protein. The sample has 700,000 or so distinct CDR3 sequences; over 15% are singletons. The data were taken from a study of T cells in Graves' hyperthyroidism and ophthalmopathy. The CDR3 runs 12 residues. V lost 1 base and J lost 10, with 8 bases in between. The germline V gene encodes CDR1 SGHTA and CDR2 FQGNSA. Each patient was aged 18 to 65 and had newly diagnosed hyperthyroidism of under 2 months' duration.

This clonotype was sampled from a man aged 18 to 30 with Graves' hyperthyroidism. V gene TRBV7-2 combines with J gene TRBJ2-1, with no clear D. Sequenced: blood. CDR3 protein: CASSLDVGEQFF. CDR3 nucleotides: TGTGCCAGCAGCTTAGATGTGGGGGAGCAGTTCTTC.